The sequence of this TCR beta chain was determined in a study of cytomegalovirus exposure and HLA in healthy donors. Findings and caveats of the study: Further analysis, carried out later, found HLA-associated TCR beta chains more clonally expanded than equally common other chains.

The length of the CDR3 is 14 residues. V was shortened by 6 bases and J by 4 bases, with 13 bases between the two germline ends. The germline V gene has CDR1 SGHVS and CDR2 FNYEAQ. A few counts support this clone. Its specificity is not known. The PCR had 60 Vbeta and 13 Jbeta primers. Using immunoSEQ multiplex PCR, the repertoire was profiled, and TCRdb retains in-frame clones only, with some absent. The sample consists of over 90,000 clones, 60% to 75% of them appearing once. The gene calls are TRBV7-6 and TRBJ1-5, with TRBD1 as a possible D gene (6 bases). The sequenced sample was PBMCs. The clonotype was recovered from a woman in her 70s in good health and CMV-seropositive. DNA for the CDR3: TGTGCCAGCAGTCCGGGACATCAGAATCAGCCCCAGCATTTT. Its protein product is CASSPGHQNQPQHF.